The present entry profiles one T cell receptor (beta chain) with its context. No antigen is known for it. The record originates from a study of PD-1 blockade in classical Hodgkin lymphoma. Whole-study findings and limits: Exclusion covered patients beginning nivolumab under 1 year post-ASCT. Baseline diversity resembling that of newly diagnosed patients was seen in complete responders. TCR diversity at baseline was reported to be reduced in newly diagnosed patients relative to healthy donors.

Brentuximab vedotin exposure varied, and every patient relapsed after autologous stem cell transplantation. Patients had relapsed/refractory classical Hodgkin lymphoma with complete response, partial response or progressive disease as best response. Some clones are missing from TCRdb's copy, which holds only in-frame ones; the method was immunoSEQ multiplex PCR. The sample has approximately 150,000 clones; less than 80% are singletons. V lost 0 bases and J 5 bases, leaving 11 bases between the germline ends. This CDR3 is 15 amino acids long. CDR1 and CDR2 from the germline V gene are SGDLS and YYNGEE.

The clonotype was recovered from a human donor with classical Hodgkin lymphoma. The chain joins TRBV9 to TRBJ1-4; D is unclear. Sequenced here: peripheral blood mononuclear cells (PBMCs), sampled before the second cycle of nivolumab. In DNA, the CDR3 is TGTGCCAGCAGCGTAGATGGCAGGAGCAATGAAAAACTGTTTTTT. Its translation is CASSVDGRSNEKLFF.